This T cell receptor beta chain appears in the sequencing data of a study of blood T cell repertoires in COVID-19. About the study: Both acute and convalescent COVID-19 samples were obtained from the United States, Italy and Spain. The cDNA or gDNA used as material had been derived from T cells, B-cell-depleted T cells, or PBMCs.

Authors' methods: Estimates of nucleated cell counts were drawn from the amplification of reference gene primers. Sequencing was performed with immunoSEQ multiplex PCR; in TCRdb, only in-frame clones are kept and a portion is missing. For V, J and clone size, that table is used; D and trimming come from the DNA. The sample has around 110,000 clones, 82% seen once. Germline V CDR1 and CDR2: MNHEY, SMNVEV (reference sequence). CDR3 length equals 15 residues. V was pared by 4 bases and J by 4 bases, with 16 bases between. The sequencing sample was made of peripheral blood. This chain joins TRBV27 and TRBJ1-2; no reliable D call. This TCR was sampled from an older woman with acute or convalescent COVID-19. The CDR3 region is CASSWQSKSTYGYTF. The CDR3 nucleotides are TGTGCCAGCAGTTGGCAGTCCAAATCCACCTATGGCTACACCTTC.